The 8 T cell receptor beta chains below come from one sample, sequenced in a study of T-cell memory formation after mild COVID-19. One entry per CDR3 protein, called by TCRdb with MiXCR from the 5' RACE reads. The table includes tens of thousands of distinct CDR3 sequences, around a quarter detected once. What was sequenced was PBMCs or a T cell subset sorted from them (not recorded which). The receptors derive from a man between 18 and 35 years old who had mild COVID-19 (a few samples of this study predate the infection). Cell type and time point are not known.

By sample share, this clonotype is medium-sized (0.01 to 0.1%). The rearrangement links TRBV4-1 to TRBJ2-5, with D perhaps matching TRBD1 or TRBD2 (5 bases each). Germline V gives CDR1 MGHRA, CDR2 YSYEKL. This CDR3 is 15 amino acids long. Trimming stripped 1 base from V and 9 bases from J, with 18 bases between. The DNA for the CDR3 is TGCGCCAGCAGCCAAGTCTACTACTCCACGGGGCCCCAGTACTTC. It codes for CASSQVYYSTGPQYF.

This chain joins TRBV6-5 and TRBJ1-3; no firm D call. Between the trimmed V and J ends, which lost 0 bases and 8 bases, there was a span of 11 bases. Germline V gene sequence: CDR1 MNHEY, CDR2 SVGAGI. The CDR3 has 14 residues. DNA for the CDR3: TGTGCCAGCAGTTACTCGGAAGGGAGTGACACCATATATTTT. This translates into CASSYSEGSDTIYF.

The table lists this clonotype with a few counts. The rearrangement links TRBV5-1 to TRBJ1-1; no reliable D call. The V and J ends lost 0 bases and 1 base respectively, with 10 bases between them. CDR1 and CDR2 from the germline V gene are SGHRS and YFSETQ. The length of the CDR3 is 15 residues. CDR3: CASSLDRGRNTEAFF. DNA of the CDR3: TGCGCCAGCAGCTTGGATCGCGGCAGGAACACTGAAGCTTTCTTT.

V and J are TRBV6-2 or TRBV6-3 and TRBJ2-7; D is ambiguous. Germline-derived CDR1 and CDR2 are MNHEY and SVGEGT. The CDR3 totals 13 residues. Trimming took off 8 bases at V and 2 bases at J, with 13 bases between the two ends. CDR3 sequence reads: CASGLGPTYEQYV. The CDR3 bases are TGTGCCAGCGGATTAGGACCAACCTACGAGCAGTACGTC.

V and J are TRBV2 and TRBJ2-2; 7 bases are shared with TRBD1. V gave up 2 bases and J gave up 2 bases; unmatched junction bases: 5. The CDR3 extends over 16 amino acids. CDR1 and CDR2 (germline): SNHLY, FYNNEI. The CDR3 DNA follows: TGTGCCAGCAGTGAACTCCCAGGGGGAAACACCGGGGAGCTGTTTTTT. This codes for CASSELPGGNTGELFF.

The chain has TRBV2 and TRBJ2-3, with TRBD2 matching over 9 bases. V was clipped by 7 bases and J by 2 bases; unmatched bases: 13. In germline, CDR1 is SNHLY, CDR2 FYNNEI. This CDR3 contains 17 residues. As DNA, the CDR3 is TGTGCCAGCACCGAAACAGGGGTAGCGGGGGTCACAGATACGCAGTATTTT. This gives the protein CASTETGVAGVTDTQYF. Full variable domain (outside the CDR3, taken from reference TRBV2 and TRBJ2-3): EPEVTQTPSHQVTQMGQEVILRCVPISNHLYFYWYRQILGQKVEFLVSFYNNEISEKSEIFDDQFSVERPDGSNFTLKIRSTKLEDSAMYFCASTETGVAGVTDTQYFGPGTRLTVL.

This clonotype was counted between two and nine times. V is TRBV30 and J is TRBJ2-4, with 9 bases matching TRBD2. This CDR3 is 15 amino acids long. Germline CDR1 and CDR2: GTSNPN and SVGIG (reference sequence). Trimming took 1 base from V and 6 from J; bases not matched to a gene: 7. CDR3 sequence reads: CAWSEERGVGNIQYF. The DNA of the CDR3 is TGTGCCTGGAGTGAGGAGCGGGGGGTGGGAAACATTCAGTACTTC.

This clonotype was counted only a few times. The rearrangement links TRBV6-1 to TRBJ2-7, with a weak D call TRBD1 (6 bases). The CDR3 extends over 17 amino acids. Germline CDR1 and CDR2: MNHNS and SASEGT. Trimming took 8 bases from V and 5 from J, leaving 28 bases between them. The chain's CDR3 is CASGTKSGRVIPDEQYV. The DNA of the CDR3 is TGTGCCAGCGGGACAAAATCGGGGCGAGTGATACCCGACGAGCAGTACGTC.